Listed below are T cell receptor beta chains from one sample, sequenced in a study of shared clonotypes between healthy human individuals. Generated by immunoSEQ multiplex PCR, the TCRdb table keeps only in-frame clones and is missing some. The sample consists of about 2.3 million clones, approximately 95% of them appearing once. Sequencing input: naive CD4+ T cells from PBMCs. All receptors come from a man between 18 and 35 years old in good health. Some clones in this sample may be carry-over from other donors' samples. CDR3s include the opening cysteine and the closing phenylalanine or tryptophan. The D gene is left open where the match is weak.

>TRBJ1-5|TRBV5-4|.
TGTGCCAGCAGCTTCCGGCCCTCCGGTAGTCCTATGGGTCAGCCCCAGCATTTT
CASSFRPSGSPMGQPQHF
>TRBJ1-5|TRBV5-8|TRBD1
TGTGCCAGCAGCTTTATGTTAGGGGGCTACAGCAATCAGCCCCAGCATTTT
CASSFMLGGYSNQPQHF
>TRBJ2-7|TRBV7-2|TRBD2
TGTGCCAGCAGCTTAGACCTAGCGGGATCCTACGAGCAGTACTTC
CASSLDLAGSYEQYF
>TRBJ2-7|TRBV4-1|.
TGCGCCAGCAGCCAACTCCCCCGGGAGTCAGCCTACGAGCAGTACTTC
CASSQLPRESAYEQYF
>TRBJ2-7|TRBV11-2|.
TGTGCCAGCAGCCCCCAAATGATGGGGCCCTACGAGCAGTACTTC
CASSPQMMGPYEQYF
>TRBJ1-3|TRBV5-1|.
TGCGCCAGCAGCTTGGCCATGGGGGCCGTAAACACCATATATTTT
CASSLAMGAVNTIYF
>TRBJ2-7|TRBV7-3|TRBD2
TGTGCCAGCAGCTTCATAGCGGGAGGGCCGGGGGAGCAGTACTTC
CASSFIAGGPGEQYF
>TRBJ1-1|TRBV2|.
TGTGCCAGCAACAAAAAAACAGGATTGAACACTGAAGCTTTCTTT
CASNKKTGLNTEAFF
>TRBJ1-4|TRBV7-9|.
TGTGCCAGCACCGGAATAGGGGTATCAGAAAAACTGTTTTTT
CASTGIGVSEKLFF
>TRBJ1-1|TRBV28|.
TGTGCCAGCAGCTCAATCTATCGAGCTTTCTTT
CASSSIYRAFF
>TRBJ1-4|TRBV28|.
TGTGCCAGCAGGTACCCCAATGAAAAACTGTTTTTT
CASRYPNEKLFF
>TRBJ2-2|TRBV5-1|TRBD2
TGCGCCAGCAGCGTTTACCTCCTAGCGGAGAGGACCGGGGAGCTGTTTTTT
CASSVYLLAERTGELFF
>TRBJ1-2|TRBV5-1|TRBD1
TGCGCCAGCAGCTTAGTGGGACAGGTGCGTGGCTATGGCTACACCTTC
CASSLVGQVRGYGYTF
>TRBJ2-1|TRBV28|TRBD2
TGTGGAGCGGGGATCTCCTACAATGAGCAGTTCTTC
CGAGISYNEQFF
>TRBJ2-2|TRBV19|.
TGTGCCAGTAGTATTGGGGAATACACCGGGGAGCTGTTTTTT
CASSIGEYTGELFF